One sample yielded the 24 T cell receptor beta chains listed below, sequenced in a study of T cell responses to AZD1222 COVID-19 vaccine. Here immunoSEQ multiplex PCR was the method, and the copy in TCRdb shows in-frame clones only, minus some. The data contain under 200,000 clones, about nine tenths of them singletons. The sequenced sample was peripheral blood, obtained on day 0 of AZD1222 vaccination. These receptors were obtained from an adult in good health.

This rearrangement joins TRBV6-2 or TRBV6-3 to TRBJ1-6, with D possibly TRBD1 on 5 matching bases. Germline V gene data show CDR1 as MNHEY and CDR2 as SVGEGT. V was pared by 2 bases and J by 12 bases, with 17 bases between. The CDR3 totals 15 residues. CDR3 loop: CASSYATTPGGPLHF. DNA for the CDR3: TGTGCCAGCAGTTACGCCACGACACCCGGGGGACCCCTCCACTTT.

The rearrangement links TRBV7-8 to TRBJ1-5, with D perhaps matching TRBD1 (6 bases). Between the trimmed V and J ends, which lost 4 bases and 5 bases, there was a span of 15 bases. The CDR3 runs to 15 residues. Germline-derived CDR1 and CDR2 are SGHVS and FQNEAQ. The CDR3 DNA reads TGTGCCAGCAGCTCGCCGCAGGGGACCCATCAGCCCCAGCATTTT. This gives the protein CASSSPQGTHQPQHF.

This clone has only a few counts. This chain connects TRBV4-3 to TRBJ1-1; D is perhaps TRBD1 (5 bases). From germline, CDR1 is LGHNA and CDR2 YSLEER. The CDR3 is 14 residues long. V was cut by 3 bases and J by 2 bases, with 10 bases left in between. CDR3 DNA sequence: TGCGCCAGCAGCCATCCCGACAGAAACACTGAAGCTTTCTTT. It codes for CASSHPDRNTEAFF.

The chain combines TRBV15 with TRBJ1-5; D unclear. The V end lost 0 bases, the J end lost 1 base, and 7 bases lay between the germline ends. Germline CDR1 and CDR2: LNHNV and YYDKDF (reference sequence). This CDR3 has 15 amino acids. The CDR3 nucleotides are TGTGCCACCAGCAGAGATCCGATGAGCAATCAGCCCCAGCATTTT. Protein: CATSRDPMSNQPQHF.

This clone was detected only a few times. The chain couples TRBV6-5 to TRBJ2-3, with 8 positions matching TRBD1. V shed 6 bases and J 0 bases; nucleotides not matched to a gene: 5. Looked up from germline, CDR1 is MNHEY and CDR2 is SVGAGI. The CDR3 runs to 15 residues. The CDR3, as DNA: TGTGCCAGCAGCCCCCAGGGGGCGAGCACAGATACGCAGTATTTT. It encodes CASSPQGASTDTQYF.

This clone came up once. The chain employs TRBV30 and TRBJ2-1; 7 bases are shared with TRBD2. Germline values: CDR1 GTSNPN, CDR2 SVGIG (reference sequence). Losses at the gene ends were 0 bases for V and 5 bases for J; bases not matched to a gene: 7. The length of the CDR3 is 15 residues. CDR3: CAWSVGTTTHNEQFF. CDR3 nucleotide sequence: TGTGCCTGGAGTGTCGGGACTACCACCCACAATGAGCAGTTCTTC.

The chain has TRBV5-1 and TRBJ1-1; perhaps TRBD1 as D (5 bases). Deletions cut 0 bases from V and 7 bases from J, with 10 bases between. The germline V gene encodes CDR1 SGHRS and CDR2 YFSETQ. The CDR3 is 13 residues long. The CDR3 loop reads CASSLDVRGEAFF. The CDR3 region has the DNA TGCGCCAGCAGCTTGGATGTGAGGGGTGAAGCTTTCTTT.

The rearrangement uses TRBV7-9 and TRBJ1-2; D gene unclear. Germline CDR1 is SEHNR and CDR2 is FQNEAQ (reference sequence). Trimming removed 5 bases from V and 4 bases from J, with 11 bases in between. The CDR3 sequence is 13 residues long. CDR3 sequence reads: CASSPSISYGYTF. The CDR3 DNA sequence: TGTGCCAGCAGCCCCAGTATTTCCTATGGCTACACCTTC. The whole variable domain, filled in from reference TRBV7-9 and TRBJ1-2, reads DTGVSQNPRHKITKRGQNVTFRCDPISEHNRLYWYRQTLGQGPEFLTYFQNEAQLEKSRLLSDRFSAERPKGSFSTLEIQRTEQGDSAMYLCASSPSISYGYTFGSGTRLTVV.

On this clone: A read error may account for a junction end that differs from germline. The CDR3 DNA reads as TGTGCTAGCAGCTTAGGGCGGACCTACGAGCAGTACTTC. It codes for CASSLGRTYEQYF. The chain joins TRBV7-7 to TRBJ2-7, with unresolved D. The CDR3 is 13 residues long. In germline, CDR1 is SSHAT, CDR2 FNYEAQ (reference sequence).

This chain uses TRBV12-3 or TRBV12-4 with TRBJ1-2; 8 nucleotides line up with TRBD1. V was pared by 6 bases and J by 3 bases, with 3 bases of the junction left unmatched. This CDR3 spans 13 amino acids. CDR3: CASRQGGDYGYTF. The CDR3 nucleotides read TGTGCCAGCAGACAGGGGGGGGACTATGGCTACACCTTC.

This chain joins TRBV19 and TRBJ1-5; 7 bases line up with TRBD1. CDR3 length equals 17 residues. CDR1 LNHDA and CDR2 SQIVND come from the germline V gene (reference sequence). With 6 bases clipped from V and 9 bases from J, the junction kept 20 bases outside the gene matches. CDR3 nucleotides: TGTGCCAGTAGCCCTGGACGGACAGGCTCCCGTCCAAGGCCCCAGCATTTT. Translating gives CASSPGRTGSRPRPQHF. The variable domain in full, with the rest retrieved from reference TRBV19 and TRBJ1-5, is DGGITQSPKYLFRKEGQNVTLSCEQNLNHDAMYWYRQDPGQGLRLIYYSQIVNDFQKGDIAEGYSVSREKKESFPLTVTSAQKNPTAFYLCASSPGRTGSRPRPQHFGDGTRLSIL.

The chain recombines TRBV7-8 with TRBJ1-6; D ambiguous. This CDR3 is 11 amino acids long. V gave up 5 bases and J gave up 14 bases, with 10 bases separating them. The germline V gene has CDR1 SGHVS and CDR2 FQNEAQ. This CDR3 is CASSPGVALHF. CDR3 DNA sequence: TGTGCCAGCAGCCCTGGGGTGGCCCTCCACTTT.

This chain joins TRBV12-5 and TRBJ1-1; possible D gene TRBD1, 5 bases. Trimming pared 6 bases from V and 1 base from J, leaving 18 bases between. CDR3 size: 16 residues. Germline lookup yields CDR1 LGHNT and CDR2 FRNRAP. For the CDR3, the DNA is TGTGCTAGTGGCCACCGGGGGACCGGGGCGAACACTGAAGCTTTCTTT. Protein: CASGHRGTGANTEAFF.

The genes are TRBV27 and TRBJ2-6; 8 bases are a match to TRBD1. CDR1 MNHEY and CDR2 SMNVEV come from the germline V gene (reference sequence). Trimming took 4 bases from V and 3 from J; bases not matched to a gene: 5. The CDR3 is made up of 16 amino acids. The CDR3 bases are TGTGCCAGCAGTTCAACAGGGGGAGGTGGGGCCAACGTCCTGACTTTC. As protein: CASSSTGGGGANVLTF.

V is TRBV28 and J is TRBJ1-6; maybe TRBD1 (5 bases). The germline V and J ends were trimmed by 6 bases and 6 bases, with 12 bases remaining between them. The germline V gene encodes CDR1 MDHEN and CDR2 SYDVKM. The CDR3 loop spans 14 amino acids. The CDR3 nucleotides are TGTGCCAGCAGAGGAGGGGACCTTAATTCACCCCTCCACTTT. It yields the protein CASRGGDLNSPLHF.

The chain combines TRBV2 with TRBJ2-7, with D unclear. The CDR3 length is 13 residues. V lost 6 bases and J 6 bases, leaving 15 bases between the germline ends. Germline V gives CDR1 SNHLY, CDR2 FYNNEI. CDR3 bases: TGTGCCAGCAGAGGCCCCCGAGGTGCCGAGCAGTACTTC. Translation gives CASRGPRGAEQYF.

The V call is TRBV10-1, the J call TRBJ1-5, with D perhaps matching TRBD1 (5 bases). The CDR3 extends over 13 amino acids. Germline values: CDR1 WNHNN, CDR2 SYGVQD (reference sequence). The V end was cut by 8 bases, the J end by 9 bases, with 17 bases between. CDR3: CASRRDGFSPQHF. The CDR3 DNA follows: TGCGCCAGCCGTAGGGACGGATTCTCGCCCCAGCATTTT.

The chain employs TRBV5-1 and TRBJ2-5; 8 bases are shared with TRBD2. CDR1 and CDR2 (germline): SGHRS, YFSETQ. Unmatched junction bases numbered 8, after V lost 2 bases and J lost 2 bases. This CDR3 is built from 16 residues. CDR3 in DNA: TGCGCCAGCAGCTTTGGGGGCGGGGGGCCGCAAGAGACCCAGTACTTC. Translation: CASSFGGGGPQETQYF.

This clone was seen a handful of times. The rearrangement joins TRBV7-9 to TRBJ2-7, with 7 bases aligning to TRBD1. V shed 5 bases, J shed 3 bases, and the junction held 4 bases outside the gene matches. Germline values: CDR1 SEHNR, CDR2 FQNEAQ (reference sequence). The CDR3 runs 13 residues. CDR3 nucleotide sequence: TGTGCCAGCAGCACCAGACAGGGCTACGAGCAGTACTTC. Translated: CASSTRQGYEQYF.

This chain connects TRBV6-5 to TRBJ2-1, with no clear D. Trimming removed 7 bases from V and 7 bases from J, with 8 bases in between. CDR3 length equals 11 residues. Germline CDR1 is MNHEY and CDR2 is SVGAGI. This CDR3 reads CASTSRNEQFF. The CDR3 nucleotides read TGTGCCAGCACCTCACGGAATGAGCAGTTCTTC.

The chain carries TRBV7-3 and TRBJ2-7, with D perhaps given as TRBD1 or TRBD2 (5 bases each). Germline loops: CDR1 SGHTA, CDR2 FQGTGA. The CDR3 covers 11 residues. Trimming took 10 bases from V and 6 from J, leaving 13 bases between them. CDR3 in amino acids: CAIRSRGEQYF. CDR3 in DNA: TGTGCCATCCGCTCGAGGGGCGAGCAGTACTTC. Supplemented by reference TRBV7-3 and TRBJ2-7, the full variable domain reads GAGVSQTPSNKVTEKGKYVELRCDPISGHTALYWYRQSLGQGPEFLIYFQGTGAADDSGLPNDRFFAVRPEGSVSTLKIQRTERGDSAVYLCAIRSRGEQYFGPGTRLTVT.

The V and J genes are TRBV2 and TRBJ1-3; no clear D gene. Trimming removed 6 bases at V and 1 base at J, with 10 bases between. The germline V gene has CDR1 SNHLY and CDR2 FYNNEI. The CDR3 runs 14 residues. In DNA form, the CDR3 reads TGTGCCAGCAGCCCTGACATTTCTGGAAACACCATATATTTT. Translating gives CASSPDISGNTIYF.

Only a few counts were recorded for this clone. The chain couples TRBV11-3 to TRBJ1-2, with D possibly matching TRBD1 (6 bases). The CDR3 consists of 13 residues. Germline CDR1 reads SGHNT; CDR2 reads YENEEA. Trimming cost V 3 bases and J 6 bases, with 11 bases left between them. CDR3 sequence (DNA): TGTGCCAGCAGCTTTAGCACAGGGAATGGCTACACCTTC. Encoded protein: CASSFSTGNGYTF.

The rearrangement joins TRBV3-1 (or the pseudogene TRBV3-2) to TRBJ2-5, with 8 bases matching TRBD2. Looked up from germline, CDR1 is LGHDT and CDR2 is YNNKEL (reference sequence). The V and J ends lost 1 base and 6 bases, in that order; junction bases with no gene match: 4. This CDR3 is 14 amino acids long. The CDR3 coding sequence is TGTGCCAGCAGCCAAGTAGCGGGGAGGAAGACCCAGTACTTC. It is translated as CASSQVAGRKTQYF.